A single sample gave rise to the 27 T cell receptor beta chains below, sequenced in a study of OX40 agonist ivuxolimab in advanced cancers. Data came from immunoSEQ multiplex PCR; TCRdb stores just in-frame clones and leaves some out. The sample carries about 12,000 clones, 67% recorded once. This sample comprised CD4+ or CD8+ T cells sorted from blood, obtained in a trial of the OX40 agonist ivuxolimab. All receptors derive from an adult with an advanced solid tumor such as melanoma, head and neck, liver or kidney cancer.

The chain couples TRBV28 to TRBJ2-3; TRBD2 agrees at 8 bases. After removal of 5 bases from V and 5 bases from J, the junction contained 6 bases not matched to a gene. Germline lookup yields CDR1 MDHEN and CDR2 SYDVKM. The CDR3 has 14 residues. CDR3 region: CASSEREGEDTQYF. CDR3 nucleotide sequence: TGTGCCAGCAGTGAACGGGAGGGGGAAGATACGCAGTATTTT.

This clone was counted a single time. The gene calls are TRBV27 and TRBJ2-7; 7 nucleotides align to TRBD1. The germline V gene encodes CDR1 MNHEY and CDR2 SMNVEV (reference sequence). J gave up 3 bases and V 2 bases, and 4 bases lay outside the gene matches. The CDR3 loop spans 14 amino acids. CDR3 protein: CASSLSRDSYEQYF. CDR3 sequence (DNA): TGTGCCAGCAGTTTAAGCCGGGACAGCTACGAGCAGTACTTC.

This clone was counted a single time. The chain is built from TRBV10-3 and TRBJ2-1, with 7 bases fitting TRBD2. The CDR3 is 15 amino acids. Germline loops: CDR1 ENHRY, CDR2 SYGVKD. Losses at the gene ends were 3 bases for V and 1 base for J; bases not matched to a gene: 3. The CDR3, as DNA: TGTGCCATCAGTGATGGCGGGGGTTCCTACAATGAGCAGTTCTTC. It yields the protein CAISDGGGSYNEQFF.

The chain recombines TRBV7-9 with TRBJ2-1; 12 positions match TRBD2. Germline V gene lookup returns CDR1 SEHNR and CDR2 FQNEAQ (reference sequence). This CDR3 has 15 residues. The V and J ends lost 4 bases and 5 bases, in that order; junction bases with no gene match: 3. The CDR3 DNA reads TGTGCCAGCAGCTCCCTAGCGGGAGGGGACAATGAGCAGTTCTTC. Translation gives CASSSLAGGDNEQFF.

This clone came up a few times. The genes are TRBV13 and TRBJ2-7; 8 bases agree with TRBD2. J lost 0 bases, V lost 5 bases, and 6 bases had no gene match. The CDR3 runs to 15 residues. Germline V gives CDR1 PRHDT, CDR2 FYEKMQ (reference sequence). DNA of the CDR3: TGTGCCAGCAGCGAGAGCGGGGGTCTCTCCTACGAGCAGTACTTC. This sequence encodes CASSESGGLSYEQYF.

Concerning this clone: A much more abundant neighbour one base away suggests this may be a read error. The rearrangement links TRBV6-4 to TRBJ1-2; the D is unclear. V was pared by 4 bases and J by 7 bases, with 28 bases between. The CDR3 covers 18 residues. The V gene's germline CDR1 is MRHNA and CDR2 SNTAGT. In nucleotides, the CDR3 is TGTGCCAGCAGTGCGCTTCCATTTATAAGGTGGCGGAAAGGTGGCTACACCTTC. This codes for CASSALPFIRWRKGGYTF.

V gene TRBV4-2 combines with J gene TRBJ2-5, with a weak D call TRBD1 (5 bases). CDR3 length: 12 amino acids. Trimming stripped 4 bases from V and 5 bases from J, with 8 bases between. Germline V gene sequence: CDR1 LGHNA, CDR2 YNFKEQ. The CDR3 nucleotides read TGTGCCAGCAGCCCAGGGTTCGAGACCCAGTACTTC. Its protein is CASSPGFETQYF.

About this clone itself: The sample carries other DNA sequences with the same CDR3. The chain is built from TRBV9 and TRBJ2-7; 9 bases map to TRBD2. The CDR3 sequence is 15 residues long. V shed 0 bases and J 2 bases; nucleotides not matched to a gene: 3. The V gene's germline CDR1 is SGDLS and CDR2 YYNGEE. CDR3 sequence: CASSVEASGAYEQYF. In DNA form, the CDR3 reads TGTGCCAGCAGCGTAGAGGCTAGCGGGGCCTACGAGCAGTACTTC.

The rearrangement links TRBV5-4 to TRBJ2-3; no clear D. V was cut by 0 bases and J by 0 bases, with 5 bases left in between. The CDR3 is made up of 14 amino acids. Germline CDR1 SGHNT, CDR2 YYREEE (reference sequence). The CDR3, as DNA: TGTGCCAGCAGCTTGGGATCTAGCACAGATACGCAGTATTTT. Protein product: CASSLGSSTDTQYF.

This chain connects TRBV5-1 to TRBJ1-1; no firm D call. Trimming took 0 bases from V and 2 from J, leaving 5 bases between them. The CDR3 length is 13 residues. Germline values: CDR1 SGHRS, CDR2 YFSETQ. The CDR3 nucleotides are TGCGCCAGCAGCTTGGGAGGCAACACTGAAGCTTTCTTT. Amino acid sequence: CASSLGGNTEAFF.

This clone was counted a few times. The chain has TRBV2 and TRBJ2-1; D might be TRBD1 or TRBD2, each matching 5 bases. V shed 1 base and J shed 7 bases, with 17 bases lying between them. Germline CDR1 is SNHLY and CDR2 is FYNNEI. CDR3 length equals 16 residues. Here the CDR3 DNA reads TGTGCCAGCAGTGAAGGGGCAGCCCGCTGGGGGAATGAGCAGTTCTTC. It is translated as CASSEGAARWGNEQFF.

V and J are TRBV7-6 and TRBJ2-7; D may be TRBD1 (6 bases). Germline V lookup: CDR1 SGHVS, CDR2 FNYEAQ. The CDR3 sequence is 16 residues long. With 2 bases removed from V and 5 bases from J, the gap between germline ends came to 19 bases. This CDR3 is CASSLTRSGAHDEQYF. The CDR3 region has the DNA TGTGCCAGCAGCTTAACGAGGTCAGGGGCGCACGACGAGCAGTACTTC. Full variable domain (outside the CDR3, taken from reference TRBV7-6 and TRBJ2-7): GAGVSQSPRYKVTKRGQDVALRCDPISGHVSLYWYRQALGQGPEFLTYFNYEAQQDKSGLPNDRFSAERPEGSISTLTIQRTEQRDSAMYRCASSLTRSGAHDEQYFGPGTRLTVT.

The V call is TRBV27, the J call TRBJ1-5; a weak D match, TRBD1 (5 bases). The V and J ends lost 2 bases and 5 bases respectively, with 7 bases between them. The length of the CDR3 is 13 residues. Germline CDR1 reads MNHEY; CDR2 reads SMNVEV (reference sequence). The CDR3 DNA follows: TGTGCCAGCAGTTTAGGGGGTTATCAGCCCCAGCATTTT. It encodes CASSLGGYQPQHF.

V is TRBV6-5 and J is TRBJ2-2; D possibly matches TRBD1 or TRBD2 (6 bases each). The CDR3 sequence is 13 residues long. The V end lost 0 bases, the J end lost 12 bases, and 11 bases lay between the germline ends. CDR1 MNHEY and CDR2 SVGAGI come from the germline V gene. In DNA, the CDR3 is TGTGCCAGCAGTTACTCCGGAGGGGGGAAGCTGTTTTTT. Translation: CASSYSGGGKLFF.

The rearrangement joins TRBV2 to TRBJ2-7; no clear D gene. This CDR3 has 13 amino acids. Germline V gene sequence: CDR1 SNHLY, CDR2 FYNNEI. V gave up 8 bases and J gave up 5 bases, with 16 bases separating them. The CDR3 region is CASGVGPAHEQYF. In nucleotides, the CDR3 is TGTGCCAGCGGAGTCGGGCCTGCTCACGAGCAGTACTTC.

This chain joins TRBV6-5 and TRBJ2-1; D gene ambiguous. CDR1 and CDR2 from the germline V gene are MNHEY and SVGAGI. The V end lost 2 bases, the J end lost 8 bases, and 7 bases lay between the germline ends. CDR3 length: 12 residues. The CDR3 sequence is CASSYLGDEQFF. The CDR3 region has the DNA TGTGCCAGCAGTTACCTCGGAGATGAGCAGTTCTTC.

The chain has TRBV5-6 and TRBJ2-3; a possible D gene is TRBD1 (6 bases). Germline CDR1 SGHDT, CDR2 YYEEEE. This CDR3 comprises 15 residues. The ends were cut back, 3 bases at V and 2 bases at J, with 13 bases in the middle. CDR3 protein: CASSSGTLNTDTQYF. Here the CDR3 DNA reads TGTGCCAGCAGCTCCGGGACACTCAACACAGATACGCAGTATTTT. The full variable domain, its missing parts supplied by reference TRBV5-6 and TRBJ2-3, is DAGVTQSPTHLIKTRGQQVTLRCSPKSGHDTVSWYQQALGQGPQFIFQYYEEEERQRGNFPDRFSGHQFPNYSSELNVNALLLGDSALYLCASSSGTLNTDTQYFGPGTRLTVL.

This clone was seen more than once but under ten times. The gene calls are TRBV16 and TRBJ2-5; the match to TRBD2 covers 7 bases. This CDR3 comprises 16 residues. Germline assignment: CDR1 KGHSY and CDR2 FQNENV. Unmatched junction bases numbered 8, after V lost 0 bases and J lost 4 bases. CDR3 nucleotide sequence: TGTGCCAGCAGCCAATCGAGCGGGGCGGGGTCAGAGACCCAGTACTTC. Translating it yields CASSQSSGAGSETQYF.

The CDR3 sequence: CASSFGNEETQYF. CDR3 nucleotide sequence: TGTGCCAGCAGTTTTGGAAATGAAGAGACCCAGTACTTC. The chain has TRBV27 and TRBJ2-5; D is unclear. Trimming stripped 3 bases from V and 3 bases from J, with 8 bases between. This CDR3 has 13 residues. Germline loops: CDR1 MNHEY, CDR2 SMNVEV (reference sequence).

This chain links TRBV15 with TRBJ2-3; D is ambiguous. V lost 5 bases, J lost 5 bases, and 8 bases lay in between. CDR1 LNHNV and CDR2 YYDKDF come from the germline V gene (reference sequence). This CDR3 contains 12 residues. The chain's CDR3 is CATSGSQDTQYF. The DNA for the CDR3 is TGTGCCACCAGCGGGTCGCAAGATACGCAGTATTTT.

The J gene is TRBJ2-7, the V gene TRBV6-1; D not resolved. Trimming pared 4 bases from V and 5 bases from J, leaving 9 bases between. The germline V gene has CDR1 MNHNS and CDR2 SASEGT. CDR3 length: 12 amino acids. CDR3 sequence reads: CASSATTDEQYF. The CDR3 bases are TGTGCCAGCAGTGCGACCACGGACGAGCAGTACTTC.

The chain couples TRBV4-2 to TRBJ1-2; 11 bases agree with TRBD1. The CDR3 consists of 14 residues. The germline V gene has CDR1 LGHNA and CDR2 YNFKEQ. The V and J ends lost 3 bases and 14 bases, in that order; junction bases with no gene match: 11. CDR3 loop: CASSQTGTGGIGTF. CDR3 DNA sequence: TGTGCCAGCAGCCAGACCGGGACAGGGGGAATCGGGACCTTC.

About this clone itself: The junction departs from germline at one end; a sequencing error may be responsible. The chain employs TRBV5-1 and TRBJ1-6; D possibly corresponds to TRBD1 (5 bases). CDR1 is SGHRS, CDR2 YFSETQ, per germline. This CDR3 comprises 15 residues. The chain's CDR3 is CASSLDRGYNSPLHF. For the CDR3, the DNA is TGTGCCAGCAGCTTGGATCGGGGCTACAATTCACCCCTCCACTTT.

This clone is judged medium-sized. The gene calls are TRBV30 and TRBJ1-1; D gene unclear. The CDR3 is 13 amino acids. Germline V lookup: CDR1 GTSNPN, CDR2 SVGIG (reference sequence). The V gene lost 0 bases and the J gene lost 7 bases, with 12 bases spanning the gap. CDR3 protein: CAWSVSPGLEAFF. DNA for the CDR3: TGTGCCTGGAGTGTATCCCCTGGTCTTGAAGCTTTCTTT.

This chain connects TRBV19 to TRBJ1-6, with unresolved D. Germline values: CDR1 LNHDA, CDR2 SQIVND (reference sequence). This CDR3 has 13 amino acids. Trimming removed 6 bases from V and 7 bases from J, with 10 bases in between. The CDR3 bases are TGTGCCAGTAGAAACAGTGAAAATTCACCCCTCCACTTT. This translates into CASRNSENSPLHF.

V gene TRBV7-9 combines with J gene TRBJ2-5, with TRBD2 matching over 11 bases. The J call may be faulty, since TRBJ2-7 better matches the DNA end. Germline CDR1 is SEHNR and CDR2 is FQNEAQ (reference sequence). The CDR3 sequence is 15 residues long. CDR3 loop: CASSASGGPSYEQYF. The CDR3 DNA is TGTGCCAGCAGTGCTAGCGGGGGGCCTTCCTACGAGCAGTACTTC.

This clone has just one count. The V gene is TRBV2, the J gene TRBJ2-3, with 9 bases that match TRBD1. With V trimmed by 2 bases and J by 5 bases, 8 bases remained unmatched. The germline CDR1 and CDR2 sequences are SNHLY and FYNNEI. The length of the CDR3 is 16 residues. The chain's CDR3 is CASSEWGQGEIDTQYF. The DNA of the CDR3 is TGTGCCAGCAGTGAATGGGGACAGGGTGAGATAGATACGCAGTATTTT.